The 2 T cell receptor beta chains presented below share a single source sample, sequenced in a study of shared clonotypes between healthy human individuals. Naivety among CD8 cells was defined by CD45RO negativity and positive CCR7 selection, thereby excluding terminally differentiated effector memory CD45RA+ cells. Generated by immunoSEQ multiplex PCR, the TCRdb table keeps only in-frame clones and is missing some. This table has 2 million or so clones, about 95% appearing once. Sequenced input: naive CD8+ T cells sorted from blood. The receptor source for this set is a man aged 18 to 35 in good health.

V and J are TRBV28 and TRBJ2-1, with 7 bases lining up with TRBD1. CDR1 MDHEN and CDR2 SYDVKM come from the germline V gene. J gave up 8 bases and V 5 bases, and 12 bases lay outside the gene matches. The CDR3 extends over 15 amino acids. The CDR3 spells CASSLGGTVRDEQFF. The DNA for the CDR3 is TGTGCCAGCAGTCTAGGTGGGACAGTTCGGGATGAGCAGTTCTTC.

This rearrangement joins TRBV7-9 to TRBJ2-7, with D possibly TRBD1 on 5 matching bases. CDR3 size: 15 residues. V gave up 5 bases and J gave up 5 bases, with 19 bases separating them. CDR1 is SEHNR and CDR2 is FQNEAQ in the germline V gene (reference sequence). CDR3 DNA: TGTGCCAGCAGCCATAAATATCGGCAGGGCGACGAGCAGTACTTC. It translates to CASSHKYRQGDEQYF. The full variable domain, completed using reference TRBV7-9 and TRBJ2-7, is DTGVSQNPRHKITKRGQNVTFRCDPISEHNRLYWYRQTLGQGPEFLTYFQNEAQLEKSRLLSDRFSAERPKGSFSTLEIQRTEQGDSAMYLCASSHKYRQGDEQYFGPGTRLTVT.